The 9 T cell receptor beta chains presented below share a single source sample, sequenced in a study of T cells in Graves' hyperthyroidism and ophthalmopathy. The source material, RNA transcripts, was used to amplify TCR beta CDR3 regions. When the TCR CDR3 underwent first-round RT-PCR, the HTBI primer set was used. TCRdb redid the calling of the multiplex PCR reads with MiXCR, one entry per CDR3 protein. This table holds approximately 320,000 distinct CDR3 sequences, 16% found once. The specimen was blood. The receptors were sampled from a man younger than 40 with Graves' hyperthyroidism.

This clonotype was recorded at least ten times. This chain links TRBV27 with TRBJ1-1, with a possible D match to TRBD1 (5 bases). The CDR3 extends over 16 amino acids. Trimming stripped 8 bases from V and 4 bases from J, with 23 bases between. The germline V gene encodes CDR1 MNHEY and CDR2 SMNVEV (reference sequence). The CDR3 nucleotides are TGTGCCAGCTTATATAAACCAGGGACGGGAAGCACTGAAGCTTTCTTT. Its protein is CASLYKPGTGSTEAFF.

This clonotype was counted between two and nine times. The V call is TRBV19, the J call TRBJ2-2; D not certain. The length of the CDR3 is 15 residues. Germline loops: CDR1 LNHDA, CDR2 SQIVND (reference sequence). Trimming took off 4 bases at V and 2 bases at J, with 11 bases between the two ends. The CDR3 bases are TGTGCCAGTAGTAATTTTGCCGGAAACACCGGGGAGCTGTTTTTT. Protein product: CASSNFAGNTGELFF.

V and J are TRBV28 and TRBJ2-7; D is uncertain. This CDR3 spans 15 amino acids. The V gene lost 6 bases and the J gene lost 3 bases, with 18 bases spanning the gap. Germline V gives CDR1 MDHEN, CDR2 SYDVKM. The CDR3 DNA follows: TGTGCCAGCAGCCAGCTCCGGCGGCAACTCTACGAGCAGTACTTC. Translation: CASSQLRRQLYEQYF.

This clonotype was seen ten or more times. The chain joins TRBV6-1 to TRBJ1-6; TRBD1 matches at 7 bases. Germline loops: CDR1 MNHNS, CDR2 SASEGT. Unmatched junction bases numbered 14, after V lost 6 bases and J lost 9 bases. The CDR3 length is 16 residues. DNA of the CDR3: TGTGCCAGCAGAGGTCGTAGACAGGGCAGTAGTTCACCCCTCCACTTT. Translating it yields CASRGRRQGSSSPLHF.

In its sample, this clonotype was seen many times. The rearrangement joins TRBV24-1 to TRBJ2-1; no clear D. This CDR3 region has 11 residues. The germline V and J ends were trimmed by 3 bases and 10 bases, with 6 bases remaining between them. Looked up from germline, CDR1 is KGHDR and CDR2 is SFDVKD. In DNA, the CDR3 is TGTGCCACCAGTGATCGGACGGAGCAGTTCTTC. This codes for CATSDRTEQFF.

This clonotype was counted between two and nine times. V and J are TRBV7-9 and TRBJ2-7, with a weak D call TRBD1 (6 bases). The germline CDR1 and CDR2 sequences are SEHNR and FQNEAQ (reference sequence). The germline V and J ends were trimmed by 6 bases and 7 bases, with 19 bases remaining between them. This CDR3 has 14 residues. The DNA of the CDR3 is TGTGCCAGCAGTTCTACAGGGAAGATTGGGGAGCAGTACTTC. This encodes CASSSTGKIGEQYF.

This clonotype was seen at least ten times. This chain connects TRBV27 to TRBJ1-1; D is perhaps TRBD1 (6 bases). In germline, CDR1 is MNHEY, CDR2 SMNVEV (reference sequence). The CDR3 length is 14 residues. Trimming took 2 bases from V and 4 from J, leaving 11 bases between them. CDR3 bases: TGTGCCAGCAGTTTAATGGAGGGGGGCACTGAAGCTTTCTTT. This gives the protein CASSLMEGGTEAFF.

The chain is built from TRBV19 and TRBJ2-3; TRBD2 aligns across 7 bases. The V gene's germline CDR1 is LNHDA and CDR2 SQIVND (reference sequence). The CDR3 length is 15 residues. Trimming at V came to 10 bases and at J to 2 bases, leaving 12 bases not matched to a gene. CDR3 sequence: CATLRRAGATDTQYF. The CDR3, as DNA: TGTGCCACCCTCAGGCGGGCGGGAGCCACAGATACGCAGTATTTT.

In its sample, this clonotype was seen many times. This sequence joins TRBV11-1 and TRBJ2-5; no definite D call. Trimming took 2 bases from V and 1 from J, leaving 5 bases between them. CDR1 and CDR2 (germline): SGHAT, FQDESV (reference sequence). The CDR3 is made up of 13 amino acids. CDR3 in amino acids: CASSLPPQETQYF. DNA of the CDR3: TGTGCCAGCAGCTTACCGCCCCAAGAGACCCAGTACTTC.